This T cell receptor beta chain was observed in a study of T-cell reconstitution after alpha-beta-depleted transplantation in children. TCRbeta library construction was performed incorporating unique molecular identifiers. TCRdb independently ran MiXCR on the PCR reads; one entry per CDR3 protein. The sample holds hundreds of thousands of distinct CDR3 sequences, about a tenth seen once. This clonotype was detected a few times. The ends lost 3 bases at V and 6 bases at J; junction bases unmatched: 4. Germline loops: CDR1 SGHRS, CDR2 YFSETQ. The CDR3 covers 14 residues. The sequenced sample was PBMCs from the stem cell graft donor, obtained from the stem cell graft. The gene calls are TRBV5-1 and TRBJ2-7; 12 positions agree with TRBD2. The source is a human donor who donated a stem cell graft to a child with acute lymphoblastic leukemia. Here the CDR3 reads CASSSTSGGSEQYF. The CDR3 DNA is TGCGCCAGCAGCTCGACTAGCGGGGGATCCGAGCAGTACTTC.